The source of this TCR beta chain is a study of metastatic and nonmetastatic thyroid tumors. Every patient underwent thyroid surgery untreated. TCRdb re-analyzed the PCR reads using MiXCR. The sample consists of about 20,000 clones, about 14% of them appearing once. There are many counts of this clone. The CDR3 runs to 17 residues. Germline assignment: CDR1 DFQATT and CDR2 SNEGSKA (reference sequence). Trimming at V came to 5 bases and at J to 3 bases, leaving 18 bases not matched to a gene. Input material: tumor tissue. This chain uses TRBV20-1 with TRBJ1-2; TRBD1 matches at 7 bases. This TCR was sampled from a female donor with papillary thyroid cancer or a benign thyroid nodule (not recorded which). Some clones in this sample may be carry-over from other donors' samples. The CDR3 region is CSAGRSSYRGSDYGYTF. The CDR3 DNA follows: TGCAGTGCTGGACGGAGCTCCTACAGGGGCTCCGACTATGGCTACACCTTC.